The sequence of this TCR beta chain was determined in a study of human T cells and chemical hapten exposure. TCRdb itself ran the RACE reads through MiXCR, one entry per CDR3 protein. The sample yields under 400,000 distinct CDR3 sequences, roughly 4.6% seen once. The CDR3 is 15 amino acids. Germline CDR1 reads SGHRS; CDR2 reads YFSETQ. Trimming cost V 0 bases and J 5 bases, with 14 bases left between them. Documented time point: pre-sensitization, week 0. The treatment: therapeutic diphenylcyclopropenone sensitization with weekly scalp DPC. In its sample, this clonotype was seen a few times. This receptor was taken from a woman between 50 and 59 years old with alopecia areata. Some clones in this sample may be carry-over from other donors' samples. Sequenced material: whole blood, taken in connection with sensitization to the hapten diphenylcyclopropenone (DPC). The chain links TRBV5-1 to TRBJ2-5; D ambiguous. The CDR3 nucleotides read TGCGCCAGCAGCTTGGCCCCGCAGTCCCAGGAGACCCAGTACTTC. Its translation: CASSLAPQSQETQYF.